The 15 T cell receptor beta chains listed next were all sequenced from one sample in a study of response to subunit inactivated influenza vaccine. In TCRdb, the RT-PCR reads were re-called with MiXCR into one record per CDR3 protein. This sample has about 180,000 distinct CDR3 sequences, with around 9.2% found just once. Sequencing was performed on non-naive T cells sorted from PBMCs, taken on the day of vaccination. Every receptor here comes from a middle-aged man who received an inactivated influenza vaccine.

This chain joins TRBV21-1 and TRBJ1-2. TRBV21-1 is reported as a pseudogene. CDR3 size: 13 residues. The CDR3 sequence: CASSCSRREGYTF. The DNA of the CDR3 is TGTGCCAGCAGCTGCTCCCGCAGGGAGGGCTACACCTTC.

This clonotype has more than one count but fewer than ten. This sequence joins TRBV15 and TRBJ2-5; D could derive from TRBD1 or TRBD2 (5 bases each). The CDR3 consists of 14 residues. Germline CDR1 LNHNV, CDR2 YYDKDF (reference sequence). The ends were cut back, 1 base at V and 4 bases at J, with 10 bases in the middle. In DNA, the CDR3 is TGTGCCACCAGCAGAGGTGGGGGTGGAGAGACCCAGTACTTC. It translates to CATSRGGGGETQYF.

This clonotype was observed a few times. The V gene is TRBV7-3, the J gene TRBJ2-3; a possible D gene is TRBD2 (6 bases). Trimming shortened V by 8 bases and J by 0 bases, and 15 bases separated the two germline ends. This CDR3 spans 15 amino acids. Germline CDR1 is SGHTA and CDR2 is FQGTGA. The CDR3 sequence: CASAAGFTSTDTQYF. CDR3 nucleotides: TGTGCCAGCGCTGCGGGGTTCACTAGCACAGATACGCAGTATTTT.

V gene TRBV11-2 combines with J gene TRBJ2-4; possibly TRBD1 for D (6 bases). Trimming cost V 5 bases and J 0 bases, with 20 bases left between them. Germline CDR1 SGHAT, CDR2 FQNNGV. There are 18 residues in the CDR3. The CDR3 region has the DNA TGTGCCAGCAGCATCGCCGGGACATTCGACCTAGCCAAAAACATTCAGTACTTC. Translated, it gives CASSIAGTFDLAKNIQYF.

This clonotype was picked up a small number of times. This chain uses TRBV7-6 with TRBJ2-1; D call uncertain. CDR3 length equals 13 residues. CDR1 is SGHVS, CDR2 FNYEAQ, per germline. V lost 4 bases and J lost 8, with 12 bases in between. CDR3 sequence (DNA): TGTGCCAGCAGCTCCGTTGGGGTATATGAGCAGTTCTTC. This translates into CASSSVGVYEQFF. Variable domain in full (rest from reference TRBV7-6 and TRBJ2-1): GAGVSQSPRYKVTKRGQDVALRCDPISGHVSLYWYRQALGQGPEFLTYFNYEAQQDKSGLPNDRFSAERPEGSISTLTIQRTEQRDSAMYRCASSSVGVYEQFFGPGTRLTVL.

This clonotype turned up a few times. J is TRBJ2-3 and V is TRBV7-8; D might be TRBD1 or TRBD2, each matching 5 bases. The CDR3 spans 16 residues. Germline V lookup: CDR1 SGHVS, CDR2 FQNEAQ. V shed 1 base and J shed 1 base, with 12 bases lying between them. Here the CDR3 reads CASSLVYGARTDTQYF. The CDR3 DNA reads TGTGCCAGCAGCTTAGTTTACGGGGCCCGCACAGATACGCAGTATTTT.

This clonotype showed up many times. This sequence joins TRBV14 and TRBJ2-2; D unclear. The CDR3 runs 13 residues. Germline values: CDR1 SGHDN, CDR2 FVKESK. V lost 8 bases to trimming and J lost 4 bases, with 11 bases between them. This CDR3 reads CASAALFTGELFF. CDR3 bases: TGTGCCAGCGCGGCGCTTTTCACCGGGGAGCTGTTTTTT. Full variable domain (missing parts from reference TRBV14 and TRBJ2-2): EAGVTQFPSHSVIEKGQTVTLRCDPISGHDNLYWYRRVMGKEIKFLLHFVKESKQDESGMPNNRFLAERTGGTYSTLKVQPAELEDSGVYFCASAALFTGELFFGEGSRLTVL.

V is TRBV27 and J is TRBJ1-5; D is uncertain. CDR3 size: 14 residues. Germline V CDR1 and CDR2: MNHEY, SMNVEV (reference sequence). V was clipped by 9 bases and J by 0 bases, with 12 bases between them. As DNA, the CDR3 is TGTGCCAGACCCGGTTGGGATAGCAATCAGCCCCAGCATTTT. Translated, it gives CARPGWDSNQPQHF.

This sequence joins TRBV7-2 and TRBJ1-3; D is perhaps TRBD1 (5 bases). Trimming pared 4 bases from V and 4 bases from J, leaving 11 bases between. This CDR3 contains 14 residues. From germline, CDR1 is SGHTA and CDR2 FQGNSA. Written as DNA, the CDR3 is TGTGCCAGCAGCTCTTGGGGGTCCGGAAACACCATATATTTT. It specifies CASSSWGSGNTIYF.

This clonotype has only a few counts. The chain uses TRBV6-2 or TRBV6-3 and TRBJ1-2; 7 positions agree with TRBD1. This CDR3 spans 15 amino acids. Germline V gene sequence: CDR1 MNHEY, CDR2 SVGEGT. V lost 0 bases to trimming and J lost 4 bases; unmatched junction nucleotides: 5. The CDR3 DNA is TGTGCCAGCAGTTACTCGGCAAGGGGGCTCTATGGCTACACCTTC. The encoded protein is CASSYSARGLYGYTF.

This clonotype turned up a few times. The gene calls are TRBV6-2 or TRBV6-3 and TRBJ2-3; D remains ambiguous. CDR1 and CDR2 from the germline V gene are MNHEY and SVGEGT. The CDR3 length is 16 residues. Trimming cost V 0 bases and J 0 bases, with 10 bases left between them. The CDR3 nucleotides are TGTGCCAGCAGTTACTCGAGGCAAAGAAGCACAGATACGCAGTATTTT. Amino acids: CASSYSRQRSTDTQYF.

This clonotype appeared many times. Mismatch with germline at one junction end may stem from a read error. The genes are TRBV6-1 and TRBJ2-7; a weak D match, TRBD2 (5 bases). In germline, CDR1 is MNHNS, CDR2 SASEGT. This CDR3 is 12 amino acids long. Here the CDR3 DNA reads TGTGCCAGCAGTCAAGCGGTCTACGAGCAGTACTTC. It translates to CASSQAVYEQYF.

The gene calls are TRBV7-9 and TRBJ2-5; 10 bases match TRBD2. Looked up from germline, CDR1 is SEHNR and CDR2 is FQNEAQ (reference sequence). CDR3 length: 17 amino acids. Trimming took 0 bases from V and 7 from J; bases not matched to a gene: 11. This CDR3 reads CASSLAPRSLAGVTQYF. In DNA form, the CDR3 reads TGTGCCAGCAGCTTAGCGCCTCGGTCGCTAGCGGGGGTGACCCAGTACTTC. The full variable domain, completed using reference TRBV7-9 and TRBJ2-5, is DTGVSQNPRHKITKRGQNVTFRCDPISEHNRLYWYRQTLGQGPEFLTYFQNEAQLEKSRLLSDRFSAERPKGSFSTLEIQRTEQGDSAMYLCASSLAPRSLAGVTQYFGPGTRLLVL.

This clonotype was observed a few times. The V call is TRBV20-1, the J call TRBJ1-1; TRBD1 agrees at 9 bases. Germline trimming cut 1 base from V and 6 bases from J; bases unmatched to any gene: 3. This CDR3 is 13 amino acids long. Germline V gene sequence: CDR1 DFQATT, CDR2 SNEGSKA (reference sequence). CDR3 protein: CSARGDRVSEAFF. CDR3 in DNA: TGCAGTGCTAGAGGGGACAGGGTCTCTGAAGCTTTCTTT.

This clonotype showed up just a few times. CDR3 DNA: TGTGCCAGCAGTTTTTCGGGACTCATGAGTTATGGCGGCACTGAAGCTTTCTTT. It codes for CASSFSGLMSYGGTEAFF. The J gene is TRBJ1-1, the V gene TRBV28; TRBD1 might be the D (5 bases). V lost 3 bases and J 4 bases, leaving 24 bases between the germline ends. The CDR3 totals 18 residues. From germline, CDR1 is MDHEN and CDR2 SYDVKM. Full variable domain (remainder filled in from reference TRBV28 and TRBJ1-1): DVKVTQSSRYLVKRTGEKVFLECVQDMDHENMFWYRQDPGLGLRLIYFSYDVKMKEKGDIPEGYSVSREKKERFSLILESASTNQTSMYLCASSFSGLMSYGGTEAFFGQGTRLTVV.